The 29 T cell receptor beta chains presented below share a single source sample, sequenced in a study of CD8 T cells in ankylosing spondylitis. TCRdb re-called the 5' RACE reads with MiXCR, one entry per CDR3 protein. The table includes fewer than 150,000 distinct CDR3 sequences, about 7% detected once. Sequencing was performed on blood, either unsorted or a sorted T cell fraction (not recorded which). The source of these receptors is a female donor with ankylosing spondylitis or in good health (not recorded which).

This clonotype was recorded at least ten times. This chain uses TRBV29-1 with TRBJ1-2; D not certain. The V and J ends lost 2 bases and 4 bases respectively, with 2 bases between them. In germline, CDR1 is SQVTM, CDR2 ANQGSEA. The CDR3 loop spans 10 amino acids. The CDR3 DNA is TGCAGCGTTGAAAGCTATGGCTACACCTTC. Residues: CSVESYGYTF.

This chain joins TRBV15 and TRBJ1-2; no firm D call. The CDR3 has 12 amino acids. V was clipped by 1 base and J by 4 bases, with 4 bases between them. Germline CDR1 is LNHNV and CDR2 is YYDKDF (reference sequence). CDR3 sequence: CATSRGGYGYTF. The CDR3 DNA follows: TGTGCCACCAGCAGAGGGGGCTATGGCTACACCTTC.

This clonotype was counted at least ten times. This chain joins TRBV19 and TRBJ1-2; 7 nucleotides agree with TRBD1. Germline assignment: CDR1 LNHDA and CDR2 SQIVND (reference sequence). CDR3 length equals 13 residues. With 5 bases clipped from V and 3 bases from J, the junction kept 3 bases outside the gene matches. The CDR3 DNA reads as TGTGCCAGTAGTGCGGACAGGTACTATGGCTACACCTTC. This codes for CASSADRYYGYTF.

This clonotype came up a few times. The chain recombines TRBV20-1 with TRBJ2-1, with TRBD1 matching 8 bases. The J segment lost 2 bases and the V segment lost 3 bases, leaving 3 bases of the junction unmatched. This CDR3 is 14 amino acids long. CDR1 is DFQATT and CDR2 is SNEGSKA in the germline V gene (reference sequence). The CDR3 coding sequence is TGCAGTGCTAGGACAGGGGTCACCTACAATGAGCAGTTCTTC. Encoded protein: CSARTGVTYNEQFF.

The chain recombines TRBV12-3 or TRBV12-4 with TRBJ1-1; 7 bases match TRBD1. With V trimmed by 2 bases and J by 4 bases, 1 base remained unmatched. The CDR3 is 13 amino acids. CDR3 sequence (DNA): TGTGCCAGCAGTTTACACAGGGGCACTGAAGCTTTCTTT. Translating gives CASSLHRGTEAFF.

In this sample, this clonotype turned up many times. The chain employs TRBV4-2 and TRBJ1-4; 7 nucleotides match TRBD1. The CDR3 totals 15 residues. J gave up 7 bases and V 1 base, and 6 bases lay outside the gene matches. Germline CDR1 and CDR2: LGHNA and YNFKEQ. The CDR3 bases are TGTGCCAGCAGCCAAGCCGACAGGGAGGTTGAAAAACTGTTTTTT. Translated: CASSQADREVEKLFF.

This clonotype was observed a few times. The germline gene is not matched at one end of the junction; a read error may be the cause. The chain carries TRBV6-2 or TRBV6-3 and TRBJ2-1; 8 bases are a match to TRBD2. Looked up from germline, CDR1 is MNHEY and CDR2 is SVGEGT. The CDR3 contains 12 residues. The CDR3: CASTTGTRGANF. The CDR3 DNA follows: TGTGCCAGCACTACCGGGACTAGGGGGGCTAACTTC.

This clonotype was counted at least ten times. CDR3 nucleotide sequence: TGCGCCAGCAGCTCCCCGGGGGGGGCTTCCTACAATGAGCAGTTCTTC. This sequence encodes CASSSPGGASYNEQFF. The V call is TRBV5-1, the J call TRBJ2-1, with TRBD2 identical over 8 bases. V was clipped by 3 bases and J by 1 base; unmatched bases: 6. CDR1 and CDR2 (germline): SGHRS, YFSETQ. CDR3 length: 16 amino acids.

The V gene is TRBV7-2, the J gene TRBJ1-2, with 9 bases lining up with TRBD1. The V gene end was trimmed by 4 bases and the J gene end by 8 bases; junction bases not matched to a gene: 8. From germline, CDR1 is SGHTA and CDR2 FQGNSA. This CDR3 is 14 amino acids long. The CDR3 loop reads CASSSSQGAWGYTF. The CDR3 DNA is TGTGCCAGCAGCTCGTCACAGGGGGCTTGGGGCTACACCTTC.

The chain has TRBV9 and TRBJ1-6; 7 bases are shared with TRBD1. Trimming at V came to 0 bases and at J to 6 bases, leaving 6 bases not matched to a gene. Germline V gives CDR1 SGDLS, CDR2 YYNGEE. The CDR3 spans 16 residues. The CDR3 sequence: CASSVGEGAVNSPLHF. The DNA for the CDR3 is TGTGCCAGCAGCGTAGGGGAGGGGGCCGTTAATTCACCCCTCCACTTT.

The sample holds many counts of this clonotype. This chain uses TRBV5-5 with TRBJ1-6, with 9 bases aligning to TRBD1. Germline lookup yields CDR1 SGHKS and CDR2 YYEKEE (reference sequence). This CDR3 is 16 amino acids long. The J segment lost 8 bases and the V segment lost 5 bases, leaving 11 bases of the junction unmatched. CDR3 loop: CASSFPPGQGDSPLHF. Written as DNA, the CDR3 is TGTGCCAGCAGTTTTCCGCCGGGACAGGGAGATTCACCCCTCCACTTT.

This clonotype was seen many times. The chain combines TRBV5-1 with TRBJ2-1, with 10 bases fitting TRBD2. The trim removed 0 bases at V and 6 bases at J, leaving 12 bases unmatched. CDR3 size: 18 residues. CDR1 is SGHRS and CDR2 is YFSETQ in the germline V gene. Here the CDR3 DNA reads TGCGCCAGCAGCTTGGCGTCCAGCGGGGGGGCGTATCCCAATGAGCAGTTCTTC. Translation: CASSLASSGGAYPNEQFF.

This clonotype occurred many times. The rearrangement uses TRBV6-4 and TRBJ2-1; D perhaps matches TRBD2 (6 bases). Germline values: CDR1 MRHNA, CDR2 SNTAGT. V was cut by 3 bases and J by 5 bases, with 14 bases left in between. CDR3 length: 15 amino acids. The CDR3 loop reads CASSEEGGTHNEQFF. The DNA for the CDR3 is TGTGCCAGCAGTGAGGAGGGAGGCACACACAATGAGCAGTTCTTC.

This clonotype was observed at least ten times. The chain has TRBV12-3 or TRBV12-4 and TRBJ2-2; 11 bases map to TRBD2. This CDR3 is built from 15 residues. V dropped 5 bases and J dropped 5; count of bases not matched to a gene: 4. As DNA, the CDR3 is TGTGCCAGCAGTCTTAGCGGGGGGGGAACCGGGGAGCTGTTTTTT. It encodes CASSLSGGGTGELFF.

This clonotype was counted ten times or more. The V call is TRBV15, the J call TRBJ2-5; maybe TRBD2 (6 bases). Trimming removed 10 bases at V and 5 bases at J, with 11 bases between. The CDR3 runs 11 residues. Germline CDR1 LNHNV, CDR2 YYDKDF (reference sequence). The CDR3 nucleotides read TGTGCCATCTCAGGAGGGGAGACCCAGTACTTC. Its protein is CAISGGETQYF.

In its sample, this clonotype was seen many times. The chain carries TRBV7-6 and TRBJ1-5; no reliable D call. Germline V gene lookup returns CDR1 SGHVS and CDR2 FNYEAQ. The CDR3 is 16 residues long. Trimming shortened V by 1 base and J by 3 bases, and 13 bases separated the two germline ends. CDR3 residues: CASSLDIPEVNQPQHF. DNA of the CDR3: TGTGCCAGCAGCTTAGACATCCCGGAGGTCAATCAGCCCCAGCATTTT.

This clonotype was counted many times. This chain joins TRBV5-1 and TRBJ2-1; TRBD2 matches 11 bases. This CDR3 is built from 17 residues. Germline CDR1 and CDR2: SGHRS and YFSETQ. The V segment lost 0 bases and the J segment 9 bases; nucleotides outside the gene matches: 11. DNA for the CDR3: TGCGCCAGCAGCTTGGCGGGACTAGCGGACCCTAATGGTGAGCAGTTCTTC. Its protein product is CASSLAGLADPNGEQFF.

This clonotype was counted many times. The chain combines TRBV5-1 with TRBJ1-1; no clear D gene. Trimming shortened V by 1 base and J by 1 base, and 8 bases separated the two germline ends. CDR1 is SGHRS, CDR2 YFSETQ, per germline. The CDR3 has 14 amino acids. CDR3: CASSLNSQNTEAFF. The CDR3, as DNA: TGCGCCAGCAGCTTGAACAGTCAGAACACTGAAGCTTTCTTT.

This clonotype came up many times. V usage is TRBV5-1 and J usage is TRBJ2-7; D is perhaps TRBD1 (6 bases). Trimming shortened V by 2 bases and J by 2 bases, and 11 bases separated the two germline ends. The CDR3 covers 14 residues. In germline, CDR1 is SGHRS, CDR2 YFSETQ. DNA of the CDR3: TGCGCCAGCAGCTTAACCGGGACAACCTACGAGCAGTACTTC. It encodes CASSLTGTTYEQYF.

The table lists this clonotype with a few counts. J is TRBJ1-6 and V is TRBV18; TRBD1 might be the D (6 bases). CDR1 is KGHSH and CDR2 is LQKENI in the germline V gene. Trimming removed 4 bases from V and 13 bases from J, with 20 bases in between. The CDR3 runs to 15 residues. In DNA form, the CDR3 reads TGTGCCAGCTCACTACAAAGACTACAGGGTACTCCCCTCCACTTT. Amino acid sequence: CASSLQRLQGTPLHF.

This clonotype was seen at least ten times. The genes are TRBV9 and TRBJ2-5; perhaps TRBD1 as D (6 bases). The germline V gene has CDR1 SGDLS and CDR2 YYNGEE. This CDR3 has 14 amino acids. The V end was cut by 4 bases, the J end by 7 bases, with 17 bases between. The CDR3 region is CASSPQGEGGTQYF. The DNA of the CDR3 is TGTGCCAGCAGCCCACAAGGGGAAGGGGGGACCCAGTACTTC. Full variable domain (missing parts from reference TRBV9 and TRBJ2-5): DSGVTQTPKHLITATGQRVTLRCSPRSGDLSVYWYQQSLDQGLQFLIQYYNGEERAKGNILERFSAQQFPDLHSELNLSSLELGDSALYFCASSPQGEGGTQYFGPGTRLLVL.

This clonotype came up many times. V gene TRBV4-2 combines with J gene TRBJ2-7; weak D call: TRBD1 (5 bases). V was trimmed by 0 bases and J by 0 bases, leaving 9 bases between them. The CDR3 is 15 amino acids. The germline CDR1 and CDR2 sequences are LGHNA and YNFKEQ. CDR3 region: CASSQEADSSYEQYF. The CDR3 bases are TGTGCCAGCAGCCAAGAAGCAGACAGCTCCTACGAGCAGTACTTC.

This clonotype was seen repeatedly, ten times or more. J is TRBJ2-3 and V is TRBV9; D is perhaps TRBD2 (5 bases). Trimming removed 2 bases from V and 2 bases from J, with 15 bases in between. The germline gives CDR1 SGDLS, CDR2 YYNGEE. The CDR3 has 16 residues. The DNA of the CDR3 is TGTGCCAGCAGCGTCCGGTCTTGGCGGGCCACAGATACGCAGTATTTT. This translates into CASSVRSWRATDTQYF. Looking up the rest from reference TRBV9 and TRBJ2-3 gives the full variable domain: DSGVTQTPKHLITATGQRVTLRCSPRSGDLSVYWYQQSLDQGLQFLIQYYNGEERAKGNILERFSAQQFPDLHSELNLSSLELGDSALYFCASSVRSWRATDTQYFGPGTRLTVL.

The sample holds many counts of this clonotype. V and J are TRBV20-1 and TRBJ2-3; either TRBD1 or TRBD2 may supply D (6 bases each). Germline CDR1 DFQATT, CDR2 SNEGSKA (reference sequence). The CDR3 contains 18 residues. V gave up 1 base and J gave up 3 bases, with 23 bases separating them. The CDR3 nucleotides read TGCAGTGCTAGAGCCCACCGACGGAGGGGGTATGGGACAGATACGCAGTATTTT. Translation gives CSARAHRRRGYGTDTQYF.

This clonotype was counted many times. The genes are TRBV6-6 and TRBJ2-7; unclear D gene. This CDR3 is built from 12 residues. Trimming took off 6 bases at V and 4 bases at J, with 10 bases between the two ends. Germline V gives CDR1 MNHNY, CDR2 SVGAGI (reference sequence). Here the CDR3 reads CASSPLVYEQYF. CDR3 DNA: TGTGCCAGCAGCCCATTGGTGTACGAGCAGTACTTC.

This clonotype appeared many times. This chain joins TRBV20-1 and TRBJ1-1; weak D call: TRBD1 (5 bases). Germline-derived CDR1 and CDR2 are DFQATT and SNEGSKA (reference sequence). The CDR3 is 13 residues long. The ends were cut back, 4 bases at V and 0 bases at J, with 9 bases in the middle. CDR3: CSAIGTVNTEAFF. DNA of the CDR3: TGCAGTGCTATTGGGACGGTGAACACTGAAGCTTTCTTT.

This clonotype was counted ten times or more. The chain joins TRBV6-5 to TRBJ1-1, with TRBD1 as a possible D gene (5 bases). This CDR3 spans 17 amino acids. V was clipped by 0 bases and J by 4 bases, with 18 bases between them. Germline lookup yields CDR1 MNHEY and CDR2 SVGAGI. CDR3 nucleotide sequence: TGTGCCAGCAGTTACTCAGACCCGGGACTCCCCGGCACTGAAGCTTTCTTT. It translates to CASSYSDPGLPGTEAFF.

V gene TRBV5-4 combines with J gene TRBJ1-6; possibly TRBD1 for D (6 bases). Germline V gene sequence: CDR1 SGHNT, CDR2 YYREEE (reference sequence). The CDR3 covers 14 residues. Trimming shortened V by 3 bases and J by 13 bases, and 17 bases separated the two germline ends. The CDR3 sequence: CASSWGGQLRPLHF. DNA of the CDR3: TGTGCCAGCAGCTGGGGCGGACAGCTGCGGCCCCTCCACTTT.

This clonotype has ten or more counts. J is TRBJ2-3 and V is TRBV28; 7 nucleotides align to TRBD2. The CDR3 runs to 14 residues. Germline values: CDR1 MDHEN, CDR2 SYDVKM. The V segment lost 8 bases and the J segment 2 bases; nucleotides outside the gene matches: 7. The CDR3 coding sequence is TGTGCCAGCTCTGGGCGGGGGAACACAGATACGCAGTATTTT. The encoded protein is CASSGRGNTDTQYF.